This entry lists 4 T cell receptor beta chains sequenced from one sample in a study of cytomegalovirus exposure and HLA in healthy donors. 60 Vbeta and 13 Jbeta primers were used in PCR. Profiling relied on immunoSEQ multiplex PCR, and the TCRdb table lists in-frame clones only, not all of them. The repertoire consists of roughly 200,000 clones, with around 73% occurring once and the leading ten covering roughly 2.1%. The sample comprised PBMCs. All receptors derive from a woman in her twenties or thirties in good health and CMV-seropositive.

For the CDR3, the DNA is TGCGCCAGCAGCTTACATCCAGTGGGGGGCCAAGAGACCCAGTACTTC. Amino acid sequence: CASSLHPVGGQETQYF. The chain employs TRBV4-1 and TRBJ2-5, with a tentative D call TRBD2 (6 bases). Germline V gives CDR1 MGHRA, CDR2 YSYEKL. The ends were cut back, 5 bases at V and 1 base at J, with 17 bases in the middle. This CDR3 has 16 residues.

V is TRBV10-3 and J is TRBJ2-6, with 7 positions matching TRBD1. The germline gives CDR1 ENHRY, CDR2 SYGVKD. The CDR3 covers 17 residues. The trim removed 4 bases at V and 0 bases at J, leaving 6 bases unmatched. The CDR3, as DNA: TGTGCCATCAGTGGGGGACAGCTATCCTCTGGGGCCAACGTCCTGACTTTC. Its protein product is CAISGGQLSSGANVLTF.

The gene calls are TRBV9 and TRBJ2-2, with D unclear. This CDR3 comprises 14 residues. Germline V gene lookup returns CDR1 SGDLS and CDR2 YYNGEE. Trimming left V 2 bases short and J 5 bases short, with 10 bases between. In DNA form, the CDR3 reads TGTGCCAGCAGCGTGACAACCGGAACCGGGGAGCTGTTTTTT. Translating it yields CASSVTTGTGELFF. Supplemented by reference TRBV9 and TRBJ2-2, the full variable domain reads DSGVTQTPKHLITATGQRVTLRCSPRSGDLSVYWYQQSLDQGLQFLIQYYNGEERAKGNILERFSAQQFPDLHSELNLSSLELGDSALYFCASSVTTGTGELFFGEGSRLTVL.

The chain joins TRBV5-1 to TRBJ2-7, with D perhaps TRBD1 (5 bases). CDR1 and CDR2 (germline): SGHRS, YFSETQ. There are 14 residues in the CDR3. Deletions cut 4 bases from V and 4 bases from J, with 15 bases between. The CDR3 here is CASSPGKTVYEQYF. CDR3 coding DNA: TGCGCCAGCAGCCCAGGAAAGACAGTGTACGAGCAGTACTTC. Full variable domain (rest looked up from reference TRBV5-1 and TRBJ2-7): KAGVTQTPRYLIKTRGQQVTLSCSPISGHRSVSWYQQTPGQGLQFLFEYFSETQRNKGNFPGRFSGRQFSNSRSEMNVSTLELGDSALYLCASSPGKTVYEQYFGPGTRLTVT.